This T cell receptor (beta chain) originates from a study of CD8 T cells in Susac syndrome. In the study overall: Clinically active disease was present in six of the sequenced Susac syndrome patients. Eight of these patients were in remission.

With random hexamers, roughly 0.45 to 1 ug RNA was reverse transcribed. TCRdb analysed the immunoSEQ multiplex PCR reads with MiXCR anew, one entry per CDR3 protein. The sample consists of about 150,000 distinct CDR3 sequences, 95% of them appearing once. The CDR3 sequence is 13 residues long. Trimming took off 7 bases at V and 7 bases at J, with 16 bases between the two ends. Germline loops: CDR1 SNHLY, CDR2 FYNNEI. Sequencing targeted TCR beta in T cells from blood (CD8+ and CD4+). The diagnostic criteria for definite or probable disease, as recently defined, were met by the patients with Susac syndrome. Bulk CD8+ and CD4+ cells came from magnetic negative isolation; CD8+ TEMRA by FACS.

The receptor was derived from a human donor with Susac syndrome. This sequence joins TRBV2 and TRBJ1-2, with D possibly being TRBD1 (6 bases). The specimen sequenced was CD4+ T cells from PBMCs. The CDR3 sequence is CASKGVGGFGYTF. The DNA of the CDR3 is TGTGCCAGCAAAGGAGTGGGGGGCTTTGGCTACACCTTC.